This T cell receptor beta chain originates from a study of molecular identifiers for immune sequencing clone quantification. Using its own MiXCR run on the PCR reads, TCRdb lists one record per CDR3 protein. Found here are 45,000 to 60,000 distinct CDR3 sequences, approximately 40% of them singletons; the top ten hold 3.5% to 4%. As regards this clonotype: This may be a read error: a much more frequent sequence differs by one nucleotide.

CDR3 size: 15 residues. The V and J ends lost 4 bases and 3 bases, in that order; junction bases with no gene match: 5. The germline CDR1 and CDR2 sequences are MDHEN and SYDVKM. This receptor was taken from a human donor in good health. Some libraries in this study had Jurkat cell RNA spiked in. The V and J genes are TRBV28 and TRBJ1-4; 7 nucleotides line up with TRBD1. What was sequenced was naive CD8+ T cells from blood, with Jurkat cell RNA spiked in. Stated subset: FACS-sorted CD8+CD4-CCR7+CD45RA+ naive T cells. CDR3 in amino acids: CASSSRQGANEKLFF. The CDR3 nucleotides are TGTGCCAGCAGTTCCCGACAGGGTGCTAATGAAAAACTGTTTTTT.